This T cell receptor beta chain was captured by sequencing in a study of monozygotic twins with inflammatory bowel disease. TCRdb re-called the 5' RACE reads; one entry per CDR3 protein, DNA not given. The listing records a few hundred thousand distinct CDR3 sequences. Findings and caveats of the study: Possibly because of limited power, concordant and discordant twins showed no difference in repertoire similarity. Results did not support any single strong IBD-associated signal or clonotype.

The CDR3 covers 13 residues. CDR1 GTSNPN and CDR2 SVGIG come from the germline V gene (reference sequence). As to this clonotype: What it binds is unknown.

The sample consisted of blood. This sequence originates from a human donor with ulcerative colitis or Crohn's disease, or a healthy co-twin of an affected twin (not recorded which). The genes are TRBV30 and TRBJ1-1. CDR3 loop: CAWRGLGWTEAFF.